This TCR beta chain is drawn from a study of shared clonotypes between healthy human individuals. Study-wide context: Donors, aged 18 to 49, were a couple of women and three men.

As concerns this clone: Its antigen is unknown.

Germline-derived CDR1 and CDR2 are SGHRS and YFSETQ. The CDR3 spans 14 residues. The V and J ends lost 0 bases and 2 bases respectively, with 9 bases between them. Study results and limitations: A handful of donors held about 5% of naive CD4 clonotypes in common.

TCRdb's table, derived via immunoSEQ multiplex PCR, lists solely in-frame clones and lacks some. The sample yields over a million clones, about 80% seen once. Sequenced material: memory CD4+ T cells from PBMCs. Subset reported: CD45RA-negative fraction. V usage is TRBV5-1 and J usage is TRBJ2-7; D is undetermined. This TCR derives from a young man in good health. Some clones in this sample may be carry-over from other donors' samples. CDR3 region: CASSLASETYEQYF. The CDR3 DNA reads TGCGCCAGCAGCTTGGCCTCAGAAACCTACGAGCAGTACTTC.